These 25 T cell receptor beta chains originate from one sample sequenced in a study of Graves' ophthalmopathy and Graves' hyperthyroidism. RNA served as the template for amplifying TCR beta CDR3 regions. An opening RT-PCR round employed HTBI primers and preceded a second-round multiplex PCR. TCRdb analysed the multiplex PCR reads with MiXCR anew, one entry per CDR3 protein. In the table there are 650,000 to 900,000 distinct CDR3 sequences, about 44% of which are singletons. The sequenced material came from peripheral blood. Receptors were obtained from an adult man with Graves' ophthalmopathy.

This clonotype was recorded a few times. The chain couples TRBV5-6 to TRBJ2-7, with TRBD1 matching 9 bases. Trimming cost V 5 bases and J 3 bases; bases outside gene matches: 9. This CDR3 has 15 residues. CDR1 and CDR2 (germline): SGHDT, YYEEEE. CDR3 protein: CASSYRTGVNYEQYF. The CDR3 bases are TGTGCCAGCAGTTATCGGACAGGGGTTAACTACGAGCAGTACTTC.

The chain couples TRBV5-6 to TRBJ1-1; D may be TRBD1 (5 bases). The CDR3 is 14 amino acids. From germline, CDR1 is SGHDT and CDR2 YYEEEE. Trimming pared 4 bases from V and 4 bases from J, leaving 14 bases between. CDR3 sequence: CASSPLSGITEAFF. Written as DNA, the CDR3 is TGTGCCAGCAGCCCTTTGTCAGGGATCACTGAAGCTTTCTTT.

This chain uses TRBV7-6 with TRBJ1-1; D might be TRBD1 (5 bases). The V gene's germline CDR1 is SGHVS and CDR2 FNYEAQ. V gave up 6 bases and J gave up 3 bases, with 17 bases separating them. This CDR3 region has 15 residues. This CDR3 is CASRGPRVQDTEAFF. CDR3 DNA: TGTGCCAGCAGGGGCCCCAGGGTCCAGGACACTGAAGCTTTCTTT.

This clonotype was seen a handful of times. The V gene is TRBV7-9, the J gene TRBJ1-1; D uncertain. Per the germline V gene, CDR1 is SEHNR and CDR2 is FQNEAQ (reference sequence). This CDR3 has 14 amino acids. The ends were cut back, 1 base at V and 1 base at J, with 7 bases in the middle. In DNA, the CDR3 is TGTGCCAGCAGCTTAGGCTATGAGAACACTGAAGCTTTCTTT. Its translation: CASSLGYENTEAFF.

This clonotype appeared a few times. The gene calls are TRBV25-1 and TRBJ2-7; TRBD1 aligns across 7 bases. After removal of 6 bases from V and 1 base from J, the junction contained 6 bases not matched to a gene. The CDR3 length is 14 residues. Germline CDR1 MGHDK, CDR2 SYGVNS. CDR3 nucleotides: TGTGCCAGCAGACCACAGGGGAAATCCTACGAGCAGTACTTC. Translating it yields CASRPQGKSYEQYF.

Remarks on this clonotype: One end of the junction does not line up with germline, which may come from a read error. The V and J genes are TRBV24-1 and TRBJ1-5; D is possibly TRBD1 (6 bases). CDR3 length: 16 amino acids. Germline V CDR1 and CDR2: KGHDR, SFDVKD. In DNA form, the CDR3 reads TGTGCCAGCAGTTACAGTCGGCCAGGGGCCAATCAGCCCCAGCATTTT. Amino acid sequence: CASSYSRPGANQPQHF.

Concerning this clonotype itself: The limits of the CDR3 on the DNA are not certain, so only TCRdb's listed CDR3 is given. This rearrangement joins TRBV7-2 to TRBJ2-7; the D call TRBD1 from the table was never checked on the DNA. The CDR3 totals 18 residues, both ends included. Germline V gene lookup returns CDR1 SGHTA and CDR2 FQGNSA. CDR3 in amino acids: CASSFYICSARQGSEQYF.

The J gene is TRBJ1-3, the V gene TRBV20-1; no definite D call. The CDR3 runs to 14 residues. The germline V gene has CDR1 DFQATT and CDR2 SNEGSKA (reference sequence). CDR3: CAVSMPLSGNTIYF. Written as DNA, the CDR3 is TGCGCGGTATCGATGCCCCTCTCTGGAAACACCATATATTTT.

Only a few counts were recorded for this clonotype. J is TRBJ1-1 and V is TRBV7-3, with 9 bases identical to TRBD1. The CDR3 contains 17 residues. Germline CDR1 reads SGHTA; CDR2 reads FQGTGA. The V gene end was trimmed by 1 base and the J gene end by 3 bases; junction bases not matched to a gene: 9. The chain's CDR3 is CASSLRARTGDHTEAFF. The CDR3 nucleotides are TGTGCCAGCAGCTTAAGGGCTCGGACAGGGGATCACACTGAAGCTTTCTTT.

This clonotype was found many times. The chain has TRBV29-1 and TRBJ2-5, with D possibly being TRBD2 (5 bases). The germline V gene encodes CDR1 SQVTM and CDR2 ANQGSEA. The CDR3 has 14 residues. With 3 bases removed from V and 4 bases from J, the gap between germline ends came to 15 bases. In nucleotides, the CDR3 is TGCAGCGTTGAGTCGGCAGGAGGTGTAGAGACCCAGTACTTC. Residues: CSVESAGGVETQYF.

The chain joins TRBV2 to TRBJ2-5, with TRBD1 matching 8 bases. The junction had 22 bases not matched to a gene; V was cut back by 6 bases and J by 4 bases. CDR3 size: 19 residues. CDR1 SNHLY and CDR2 FYNNEI come from the germline V gene. CDR3 in DNA: TGTGCCAGCAGCTACAGGGGGGTCGGAGGGGGCGTTTTCGGAGAGACCCAGTACTTC. Protein: CASSYRGVGGGVFGETQYF.

This clonotype showed up just once. The chain has TRBV25-1 and TRBJ2-2; maybe TRBD2 (6 bases). Germline V gene sequence: CDR1 MGHDK, CDR2 SYGVNS. V lost 6 bases, J lost 5 bases, and 28 bases lay in between. The CDR3 runs to 19 residues. CDR3 region: CASSHFGLAGPIETGELFF. The CDR3 nucleotides read TGTGCCAGCAGCCATTTTGGCCTGGCGGGACCCATCGAGACCGGGGAGCTGTTTTTT.

This chain connects TRBV20-1 to TRBJ2-5, with no clear D. This CDR3 contains 13 residues. Germline V gene sequence: CDR1 DFQATT, CDR2 SNEGSKA (reference sequence). The ends were cut back, 1 base at V and 5 bases at J, with 11 bases in the middle. The CDR3 DNA reads TGCAGTGCTAGAGCTCCTAGTAGGGAGACCCAGTACTTC. Translating it yields CSARAPSRETQYF.

The gene calls are TRBV11-2 and TRBJ2-5; a possible D gene is TRBD1 (6 bases). Germline CDR1 and CDR2: SGHAT and FQNNGV. The germline V and J ends were trimmed by 8 bases and 7 bases, with 26 bases remaining between them. The CDR3 loop spans 16 amino acids. The CDR3: CASSPPFSDSSATQYF. The CDR3 bases are TGTGCCAGCTCACCACCTTTCTCGGACAGTTCGGCGACCCAGTACTTC.

This clonotype showed up just a few times. The rearrangement uses TRBV5-1 and TRBJ1-1; D might be TRBD1 (5 bases). The germline V gene encodes CDR1 SGHRS and CDR2 YFSETQ. V dropped 0 bases and J dropped 6 bases, with 15 bases sitting between them. This CDR3 contains 15 residues. CDR3 nucleotides: TGCGCCAGCAGCTTGGTTGGGACGGGGAGCGCTGAAGCTTTCTTT. This encodes CASSLVGTGSAEAFF.

In regard to this clonotype: This CDR3 is missing its conserved last phenylalanine or tryptophan, likely due to a read error. CDR3 region: CSAPTGVEQETQYC. In DNA, the CDR3 is TGCAGTGCTCCAACGGGGGTAGAACAAGAGACCCAGTACTGC. The chain joins TRBV20-1 to TRBJ2-5, with TRBD2 as a possible D gene (6 bases). V lost 5 bases to trimming and J lost 2 bases, with 15 bases between them. From germline, CDR1 is DFQATT and CDR2 SNEGSKA (reference sequence). CDR3 size: 14 residues.

Worth noting for this clonotype: Lacking the conserved final phenylalanine or tryptophan, this CDR3 likely reflects a read error. The chain uses TRBV7-9 and TRBJ2-7, with a possible D match to TRBD1 (5 bases). Trimming stripped 4 bases from V and 2 bases from J, with 9 bases between. Germline assignment: CDR1 SEHNR and CDR2 FQNEAQ (reference sequence). The CDR3 sequence is 13 residues long. CDR3 sequence (DNA): TGTGCCAGCAGCTCTACAGGAACCTACGAGCAGTACTAC. Residues: CASSSTGTYEQYY.

This clonotype was observed once. The chain joins TRBV10-3 to TRBJ2-2, with TRBD2 identical over 12 bases. The V gene's germline CDR1 is ENHRY and CDR2 SYGVKD. V was pared by 6 bases and J by 4 bases, with 3 bases of the junction left unmatched. CDR3 length: 15 amino acids. The chain's CDR3 is CAISETSGSTGELFF. In nucleotides, the CDR3 is TGTGCCATCAGCGAGACTAGCGGGAGCACCGGGGAGCTGTTTTTT.

This clonotype showed up many times. The chain combines TRBV20-1 with TRBJ1-1, with D hard to call. The germline V gene has CDR1 DFQATT and CDR2 SNEGSKA (reference sequence). The CDR3 spans 15 residues. Between the trimmed V and J ends, which lost 4 bases and 2 bases, there was a span of 17 bases. CDR3: CSAKSRRLPNTEAFF. The CDR3 region has the DNA TGCAGTGCTAAGTCGCGGAGGCTTCCTAACACTGAAGCTTTCTTT.

This clonotype was counted at least ten times. The chain has TRBV15 and TRBJ2-2; TRBD1 or TRBD2 may be the D gene (7 bases each). Germline CDR1 reads LNHNV; CDR2 reads YYDKDF (reference sequence). The CDR3 runs to 15 residues. V gave up 6 bases and J gave up 7 bases, with 18 bases separating them. CDR3 residues: CATSQQGRVDGELFF. The CDR3 DNA reads as TGTGCCACCAGTCAACAGGGGAGGGTGGACGGGGAGCTGTTTTTT. Full variable domain (remainder filled in from reference TRBV15 and TRBJ2-2): DAMVIQNPRYQVTQFGKPVTLSCSQTLNHNVMYWYQQKSSQAPKLLFHYYDKDFNNEADTPDNFQSRRPNTSFCFLDIRSPGLGDTAMYLCATSQQGRVDGELFFGEGSRLTVL.

This clonotype was found a few times. The genes are TRBV28 and TRBJ2-2, with D hard to call. V lost 4 bases to trimming and J lost 1 base, with 10 bases between them. CDR1 and CDR2 (germline): MDHEN, SYDVKM. The CDR3 sequence is 15 residues long. CDR3 in amino acids: CASSYPHGNTGELFF. The CDR3 coding sequence is TGTGCCAGCAGTTACCCCCACGGGAACACCGGGGAGCTGTTTTTT.

In its sample, this clonotype was seen many times. The chain combines TRBV9 with TRBJ1-6; D is unclear. This CDR3 contains 14 residues. Germline V gene lookup returns CDR1 SGDLS and CDR2 YYNGEE. Deletions cut 1 base from V and 8 bases from J, with 10 bases between. The CDR3 loop reads CASSVTQGDSPLHF. The CDR3 DNA reads TGTGCCAGCAGCGTAACGCAAGGCGATTCACCCCTCCACTTT.

The J gene is TRBJ2-5, the V gene TRBV25-1; 12 nucleotides align to TRBD2. V dropped 6 bases and J dropped 1; count of bases not matched to a gene: 3. The length of the CDR3 is 15 residues. Germline V gene data show CDR1 as MGHDK and CDR2 as SYGVNS. The chain's CDR3 is CASRASGRAQETQYF. The CDR3 nucleotides are TGTGCCAGCAGGGCTAGCGGGAGGGCCCAAGAGACCCAGTACTTC.

The chain combines TRBV11-2 with TRBJ2-7, with D perhaps matching TRBD1 or TRBD2 (5 bases each). With 4 bases removed from V and 3 bases from J, the gap between germline ends came to 13 bases. The germline V gene encodes CDR1 SGHAT and CDR2 FQNNGV. The CDR3 has 14 residues. CDR3 loop: CASSYGPGHYEQYF. Written as DNA, the CDR3 is TGTGCCAGCAGCTACGGACCGGGGCACTACGAGCAGTACTTC.

In its sample, this clonotype was seen many times. The V and J genes are TRBV4-1 and TRBJ1-2, with unresolved D. V dropped 1 base and J dropped 0 bases, with 9 bases sitting between them. This CDR3 is built from 15 residues. CDR1 and CDR2 (germline): MGHRA, YSYEKL. CDR3 amino acids: CASSQVQRANYGYTF. The CDR3 DNA reads as TGCGCCAGCAGCCAAGTACAGAGAGCTAACTATGGCTACACCTTC.